This is a list of T cell receptor beta chains from one sample in a study of radiotherapy plus CTLA-4 blockade in lung cancer. Here immunoSEQ multiplex PCR was the method, and the copy in TCRdb shows in-frame clones only, minus some. The sample has approximately 39,000 clones, 72% seen once. Sequencing used peripheral blood, obtained from a patient treated with radiotherapy plus ipilimumab. These receptors were taken from a human donor with non-small cell lung cancer who had stable disease on radiotherapy plus ipilimumab. Both conserved end residues are part of each CDR3. D genes are given only for firm matches. The listing skips clone size in some rows; elsewhere it reads once, few, many or a size class.

-,TRBJ2-3,TRBV10-1,TRBD1,CASSRDRASTQYF,TGCGCCAGCAGCCGCGACAGGGCGAGTACGCAGTATTTT
few,TRBJ1-4,TRBV2,-,CASSGMPRQGQIF,TGTGCCAGCAGTGGGATGCCCAGGCAGGGGCAGATTTTT
few,TRBJ1-2,TRBV6-6,TRBD1,CASSPLGQGGGYTF,TGTGCCAGCAGTCCCCTCGGACAGGGAGGTGGCTACACCTTC
-,TRBJ2-1,TRBV6-5,-,CASSYRGNGQFF,TGTGCCAGCAGTTACAGAGGGAATGGGCAGTTCTTC
once,TRBJ1-6,TRBV11-3,TRBD1,CASSLGQGNSPLHF,TGTGCCAGCAGCCTCGGACAGGGGAATTCACCCCTCCACTTT
once,TRBJ1-3,TRBV30,-,CAGTRSSGNTIYF,TGTGCAGGCACCCGGAGCTCTGGAAACACCATATATTTT
-,TRBJ2-5,TRBV7-2,-,CASSFPTVQETQYF,TGTGCCAGCAGCTTTCCCACAGTCCAAGAGACCCAGTACTTC
-,TRBJ2-1,TRBV2,TRBD1,CASSVAGGGNEQFF,TGTGCCAGCAGTGTCGCAGGGGGCGGGAATGAGCAGTTCTTC
-,TRBJ2-7,TRBV6-5,TRBD2,CASERGELYEQYF,TGTGCCAGTGAGCGGGGGGAACTCTACGAGCAGTACTTC
-,TRBJ2-5,TRBV6-1,-,CASSEGLYLSGTQYF,TGTGCCAGCAGTGAAGGACTCTATTTATCGGGGACCCAGTACTTC
-,TRBJ1-2,TRBV7-3,TRBD1,CASSRTGTADGYTF,TGTGCCAGCAGCCGCACCGGGACAGCGGACGGCTACACCTTC
once,TRBJ1-6,TRBV11-2,-,CASSLQASSYNSPLHF,TGTGCCAGCAGCTTACAAGCGAGCTCCTATAATTCACCCCTCCACTTT
-,TRBJ1-1,TRBV11-3,TRBD1,CASSLKPTGTSFF,TGTGCCAGCAGCTTAAAACCGACAGGGACGTCTTTCTTT
-,TRBJ1-3,TRBV7-6,-,CASSRGGRQGNTIYF,TGTGCCAGCAGTCGGGGGGGGCGGCAAGGAAACACCATATATTTT
once,TRBJ2-5,TRBV6-1,-,CASSTRQGLGETQYF,TGTGCCAGCAGTACCCGACAGGGACTGGGTGAGACCCAGTACTTC
-,TRBJ2-7,TRBV2,TRBD1,CASSGTGSRQYF,TGTGCCAGCAGTGGGACAGGGAGTCGGCAGTACTTC
few,TRBJ2-3,TRBV5-1,TRBD2,CASRYRLAGSTDTQYF,TGCGCCAGCAGGTATCGACTAGCGGGAAGCACAGATACGCAGTATTTT
-,TRBJ2-3,TRBV6-6,-,CACAGGGGHTDTQYF,TGTGCCTGCGCGGGTGGGGGCGGTCACACAGATACGCAGTATTTT
-,TRBJ1-1,TRBV6-6,-,CASLLGGFTEAFF,TGTGCCAGCCTACTAGGGGGTTTCACTGAAGCTTTCTTT
-,TRBJ2-1,TRBV6-1,TRBD2,CATALAGGWNEQFF,TGTGCCACGGCTCTAGCGGGGGGGTGGAATGAGCAGTTCTTC
-,TRBJ1-6,TRBV5-8,TRBD1,CASSLRQGQNSPLHF,TGTGCCAGCAGCCTAAGACAGGGGCAAAATTCACCCCTCCACTTT
-,TRBJ1-1,TRBV20-1,-,CSAIKNTEAFF,TGCAGTGCTATTAAGAACACTGAAGCTTTCTTT
-,TRBJ1-6,TRBV4-1,-,CASSQEIQSPLHF,TGCGCCAGCAGCCAAGAAATCCAGTCACCCCTCCACTTT
-,TRBJ1-2,TRBV30,-,CAWKPNYGYTF,TGTGCCTGGAAGCCGAACTATGGCTACACCTTC
-,TRBJ2-3,TRBV2,TRBD2,CASRSSGADTQYF,TGTGCCAGCAGAAGCAGCGGGGCAGATACGCAGTATTTT
-,TRBJ1-6,TRBV5-1,TRBD1,CASSLADRGSYNSPLHF,TGCGCCAGCAGCTTGGCGGACAGGGGATCGTATAATTCACCCCTCCACTTT